This is a list of T cell receptor beta chains from one sample in a study of T cells in Graves' hyperthyroidism and ophthalmopathy. MiXCR, applied by TCRdb to the multiplex PCR reads, yields one record per CDR3 protein. The sample consists of about 520,000 distinct CDR3 sequences, approximately 24% of them appearing once. The sample was blood. The receptors stem from a woman in her thirties with Graves' ophthalmopathy. Each CDR3 is given without its conserved first and last residue. Each record gives: clone size, V gene, CDR3 protein. Clone sizes are given selectively: once, few, many, or a class where the clone is expanded.

>NA|TRBV18
ASSSDRDQPQH
>few|TRBV11-2
ATDGTGYEQY
>many|TRBV6-5
ASSYPGTGGSGYT
>few|TRBV27
ASSIPGTPYNEQF
>many|TRBV11-2
ASSLGAGRETQY
>many|TRBV12-3/TRBV12-4
ASSQKGRGRAF
>many|TRBV29-1
SVVYSVGTEAF
>many|TRBV20-1
SASRVRAQETQY
>many|TRBV27
ASSLSRTGNYEQY
>many|TRBV2
ASTVGPSYEQY
>NA|TRBV28
ASSFTVGNQPQH
>few|TRBV3-1
ASSQGDVIYGYT
>NA|TRBV20-1
SAPVSQETQY